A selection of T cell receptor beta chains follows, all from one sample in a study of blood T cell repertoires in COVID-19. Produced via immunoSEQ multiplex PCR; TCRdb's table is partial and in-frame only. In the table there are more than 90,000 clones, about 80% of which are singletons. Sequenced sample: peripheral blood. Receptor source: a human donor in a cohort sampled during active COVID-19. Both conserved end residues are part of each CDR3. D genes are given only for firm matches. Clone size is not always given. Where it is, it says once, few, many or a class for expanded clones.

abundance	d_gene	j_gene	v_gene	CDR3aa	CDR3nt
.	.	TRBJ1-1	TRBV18	CASSSGVATEAFF	TGTGCCAGCTCATCAGGGGTCGCAACTGAAGCTTTCTTT
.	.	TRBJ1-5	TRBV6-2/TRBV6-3	CASSYSQINQPQHF	TGTGCCAGCAGTTATTCACAGATCAATCAGCCCCAGCATTTT
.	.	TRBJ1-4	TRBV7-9	CASSLSEGREFF	TGTGCCAGCAGCTTAAGCGAGGGTAGGGAGTTTTTT
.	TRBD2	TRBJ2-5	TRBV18	CASSGTSFQETQYF	TGTGCCAGCTCTGGGACTAGCTTCCAAGAGACCCAGTACTTC
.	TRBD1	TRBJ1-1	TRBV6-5	CASSYFGQGNTEAFF	TGTGCCAGCAGTTACTTCGGACAGGGAAACACTGAAGCTTTCTTT
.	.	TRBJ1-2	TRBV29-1	CSVEDDGRGGYTF	TGCAGCGTTGAAGATGATGGCAGGGGTGGCTACACCTTC
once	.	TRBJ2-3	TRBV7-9	CASSFGRGPQYF	TGTGCCAGCAGCTTTGGGCGGGGCCCGCAGTATTTT
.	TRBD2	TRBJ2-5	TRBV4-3	CASSPTGGGPLKGETQYF	TGCGCCAGCAGCCCCACTGGCGGGGGGCCGTTAAAGGGAGAGACCCAGTACTTC
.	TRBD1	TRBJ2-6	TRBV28	CASSSLTGVAGANVLTF	TGTGCCAGCAGTTCATTGACAGGGGTAGCTGGGGCCAACGTCCTGACTTTC
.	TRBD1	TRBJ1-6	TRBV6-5	CAGQGGSYNSPLHF	TGTGCCGGACAGGGGGGCTCCTATAATTCACCCCTCCACTTT
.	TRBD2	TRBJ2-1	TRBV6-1	CASSEAGSGGYNEQFF	TGTGCCAGCAGTGAAGCGGGTAGCGGGGGCTACAATGAGCAGTTCTTC
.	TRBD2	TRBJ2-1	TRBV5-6	CASSLGGGPNEQFF	TGTGCCAGCAGCTTGGGCGGGGGTCCCAATGAGCAGTTCTTC
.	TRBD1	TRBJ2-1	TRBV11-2	CASSTQGATYNEQFF	TGTGCCAGCAGCACCCAGGGGGCCACCTACAATGAGCAGTTCTTC
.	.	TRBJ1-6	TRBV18	CASSPAGLNSPLHF	TGTGCCAGCTCACCAGCAGGCCTGAATTCACCCCTCCACTTT
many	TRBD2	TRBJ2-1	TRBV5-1	CASRTGTSGIGNEQFF	TGCGCCAGCAGAACCGGGACTAGCGGGATAGGCAATGAGCAGTTCTTC